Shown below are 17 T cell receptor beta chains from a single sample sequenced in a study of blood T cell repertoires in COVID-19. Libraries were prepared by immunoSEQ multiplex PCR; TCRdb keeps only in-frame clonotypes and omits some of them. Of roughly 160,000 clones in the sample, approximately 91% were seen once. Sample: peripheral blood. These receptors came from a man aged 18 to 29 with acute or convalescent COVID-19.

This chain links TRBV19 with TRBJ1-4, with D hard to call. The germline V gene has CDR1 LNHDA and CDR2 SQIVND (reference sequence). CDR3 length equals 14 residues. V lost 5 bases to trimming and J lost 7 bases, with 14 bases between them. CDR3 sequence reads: CASSVSTRGEKLFF. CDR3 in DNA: TGTGCCAGTAGTGTGTCTACCCGGGGTGAAAAACTGTTTTTT.

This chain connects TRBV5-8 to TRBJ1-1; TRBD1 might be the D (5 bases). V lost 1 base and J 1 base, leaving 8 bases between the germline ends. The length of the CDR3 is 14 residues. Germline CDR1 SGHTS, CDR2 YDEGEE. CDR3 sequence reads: CASSLTGWNTEAFF. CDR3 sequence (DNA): TGTGCCAGCAGCTTGACAGGATGGAACACTGAAGCTTTCTTT.

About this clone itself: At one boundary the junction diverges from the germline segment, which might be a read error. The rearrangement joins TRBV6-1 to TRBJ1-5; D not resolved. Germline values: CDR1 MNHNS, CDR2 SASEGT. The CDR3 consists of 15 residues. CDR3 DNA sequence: TGTGCCAGCAGTTTCGGTGGGCAGGTTGTTCAGGCCCAGCATTTT. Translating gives CASSFGGQVVQAQHF.

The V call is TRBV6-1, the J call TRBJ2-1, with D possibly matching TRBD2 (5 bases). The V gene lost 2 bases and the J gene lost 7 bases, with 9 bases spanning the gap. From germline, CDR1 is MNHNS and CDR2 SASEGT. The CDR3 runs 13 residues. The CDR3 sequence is CASSESQRNEQFF. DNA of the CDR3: TGTGCCAGCAGTGAATCTCAGCGGAATGAGCAGTTCTTC.

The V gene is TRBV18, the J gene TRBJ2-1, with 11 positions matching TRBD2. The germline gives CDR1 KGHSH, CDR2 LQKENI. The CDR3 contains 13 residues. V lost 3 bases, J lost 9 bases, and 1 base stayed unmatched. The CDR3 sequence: CASSPGLAGEQFF. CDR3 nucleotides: TGTGCCAGCTCACCCGGACTAGCGGGTGAGCAGTTCTTC.

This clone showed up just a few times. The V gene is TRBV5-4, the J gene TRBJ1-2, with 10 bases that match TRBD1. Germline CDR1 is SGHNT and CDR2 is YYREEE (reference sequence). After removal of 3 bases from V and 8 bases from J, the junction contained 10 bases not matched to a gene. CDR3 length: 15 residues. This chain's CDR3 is CASSSSRQGAGGYTF. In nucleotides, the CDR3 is TGTGCCAGCAGCTCCTCGCGACAGGGGGCGGGGGGCTACACCTTC.

CDR3 nucleotides: TGTGCCAGCAGGGATCGGACTAGCGGGGGAGAGACCCAGTACTTC. Translated: CASRDRTSGGETQYF. V and J are TRBV2 and TRBJ2-5; 13 bases map to TRBD2. The CDR3 is 15 residues long. With 6 bases clipped from V and 4 bases from J, the junction kept 5 bases outside the gene matches. CDR1 SNHLY and CDR2 FYNNEI come from the germline V gene.

The CDR3, as DNA: TGCGCCAGCAGCTTACGATCCGGGACAGGGGATAATGAAGCTTTCTTT. It codes for CASSLRSGTGDNEAFF. The V and J genes are TRBV5-1 and TRBJ1-1; 10 nucleotides match TRBD1. The CDR3 length is 16 residues. Trimming removed 2 bases from V and 7 bases from J; junction bases left unmatched: 11. Germline V gene data show CDR1 as SGHRS and CDR2 as YFSETQ.

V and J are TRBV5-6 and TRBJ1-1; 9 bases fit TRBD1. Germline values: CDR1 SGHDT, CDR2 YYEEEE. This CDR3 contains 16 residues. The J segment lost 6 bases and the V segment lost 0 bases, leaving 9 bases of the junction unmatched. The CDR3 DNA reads TGTGCCAGCAGCTTGGCTGGGGACAGGGAATGGCCTGAAGCTTTCTTT. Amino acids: CASSLAGDREWPEAFF.

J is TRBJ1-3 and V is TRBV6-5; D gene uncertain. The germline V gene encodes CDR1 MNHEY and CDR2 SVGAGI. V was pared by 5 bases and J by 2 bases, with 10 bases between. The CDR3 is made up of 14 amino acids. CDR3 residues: CASSPWGAGNTIYF. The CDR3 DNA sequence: TGTGCCAGCAGTCCCTGGGGAGCTGGAAACACCATATATTTT.

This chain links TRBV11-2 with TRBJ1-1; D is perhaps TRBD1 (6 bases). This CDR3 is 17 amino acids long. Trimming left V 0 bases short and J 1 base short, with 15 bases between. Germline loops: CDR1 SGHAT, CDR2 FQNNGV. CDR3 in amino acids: CASSLDPGRGANTEAFF. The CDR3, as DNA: TGTGCCAGCAGCTTAGACCCGGGTCGGGGGGCGAACACTGAAGCTTTCTTT.

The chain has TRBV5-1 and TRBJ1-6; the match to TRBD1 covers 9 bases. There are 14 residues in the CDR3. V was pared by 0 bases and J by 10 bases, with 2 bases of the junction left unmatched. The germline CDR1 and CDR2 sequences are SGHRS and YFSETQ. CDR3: CASSLGDRASPLHF. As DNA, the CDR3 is TGCGCCAGCAGCTTGGGGGACAGGGCCTCACCCCTCCACTTT.

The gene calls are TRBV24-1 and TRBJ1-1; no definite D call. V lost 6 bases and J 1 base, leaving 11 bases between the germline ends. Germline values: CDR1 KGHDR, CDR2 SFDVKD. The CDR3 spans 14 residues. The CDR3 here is CATSPAGSNTEAFF. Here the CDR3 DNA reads TGTGCCACCAGTCCAGCGGGGTCGAACACTGAAGCTTTCTTT.

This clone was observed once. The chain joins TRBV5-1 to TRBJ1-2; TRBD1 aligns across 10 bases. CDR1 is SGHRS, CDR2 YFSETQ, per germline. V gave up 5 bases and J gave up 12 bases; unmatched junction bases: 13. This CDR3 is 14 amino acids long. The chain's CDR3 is CASSNGQGDTSDTF. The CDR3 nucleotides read TGCGCCAGCAGTAATGGACAGGGGGATACTAGCGACACCTTC. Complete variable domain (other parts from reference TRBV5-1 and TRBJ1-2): KAGVTQTPRYLIKTRGQQVTLSCSPISGHRSVSWYQQTPGQGLQFLFEYFSETQRNKGNFPGRFSGRQFSNSRSEMNVSTLELGDSALYLCASSNGQGDTSDTFGSGTRLTVV.

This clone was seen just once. CDR3 in DNA: TGTGCCAGCAGCTCTGGGCAGGGAGGTACCTACGAGCAGTACTTC. Amino acid sequence: CASSSGQGGTYEQYF. This chain joins TRBV5-4 and TRBJ2-7, with TRBD2 as a possible D gene (6 bases). The CDR3 runs 15 residues. The ends were cut back, 3 bases at V and 2 bases at J, with 15 bases in the middle. From germline, CDR1 is SGHNT and CDR2 YYREEE (reference sequence).

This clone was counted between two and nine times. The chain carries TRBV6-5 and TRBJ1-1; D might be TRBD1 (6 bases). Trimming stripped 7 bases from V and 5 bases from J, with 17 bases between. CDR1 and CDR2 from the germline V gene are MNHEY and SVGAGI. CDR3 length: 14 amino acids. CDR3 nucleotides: TGTGCCAGCACTACCTCACAGGGACGGACTGAAGCTTTCTTT. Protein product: CASTTSQGRTEAFF.

CDR3 DNA: TGTGCCAGCAGCACTGGACACTCTGAAGCTTTCTTT. Residues: CASSTGHSEAFF. The J gene is TRBJ1-1, the V gene TRBV11-3, with D possibly TRBD1 on 5 matching bases. V was trimmed by 5 bases and J by 6 bases, leaving 10 bases between them. CDR3 length equals 12 residues. Germline lookup yields CDR1 SGHNT and CDR2 YENEEA.